What follows is one T cell receptor beta chain and its context. This receptor's antigen is unknown. Base qualities are not recorded, but no much larger clone differs from it by a single base. Explained via the paper, the time point label denotes: around 25 months on ibrutinib. For TCR beta library preparation, about 2.1 micrograms of genomic DNA were extracted from the cryopreserved PBMCs. High-throughput TCR beta sequencing was performed on longitudinal blood samples from CLL patients receiving ibrutinib monotherapy. Patients were enrolled in a phase 2 open-label single-center ibrutinib monotherapy trial. A MiSeq instrument was used for deep resolution sequencing, which targeted depths ranging from 1 in 1 million up to 1 in 200,000 T cells, with coverage averaging 10x for each clonotype. The immunoSEQ hsTCRB Kit was used to generate TCR beta libraries. The study's own analysis went as follows. ImmunoSEQ Data Assistant and ImmunoSEQ Analyzer were used for data analysis, and V, D and J genes were assigned according to IMGT definitions. Clonality was computed as one minus normalized Shannon entropy of productive rearrangement frequencies, ranging from 0 to 1. Public clonotype analysis was restricted to overrepresented clonotypes comprising at least 0.05% of each patient's repertoire. About a dozen age-matched healthy donor repertoires from immuneACCESS were used as controls for clonality. The clones in this table, taken by TCRdb from immuneACCESS, are in-frame only. Not every clone is retained; where verified, under half of the shortfall comes from an unresolved V gene, and the cause of the rest is unknown. Clone size and V and J calls were adopted from that table, with D and trimming inferred from the DNA. Counted in this sample were roughly 180,000 clones; approximately 80% of them appeared once. The ten largest clonotypes hold roughly 4.6% of the sample.

These data belong to a study of cytotoxic CD8 clonotypes in ibrutinib-treated CLL (dated by TCRdb to the early 2020s). Context from the whole study: The cohort had some eleven relapsed/refractory and some 15 treatment-naive patients; some 17 were IGHV unmutated. The response samples were drawn at a median of approximately 11 months into treatment, with a range of about 6 to 36 months. Samples averaged around 280,000 productive templates and 80,000 to 100,000 productive rearrangements. Of the approximately 87 people in the trial, 26 had longitudinal samples available. Cryopreserved peripheral blood mononuclear cells were collected before treatment, at response, and at either disease progression or sustained remission. Every sample from remission and from progressive disease was obtained while the patients were still on ibrutinib. Responses were partial in some 24 patients and complete in 2; after median 68 months follow-up, 14 stayed in remission and approximately 12 progressed.

What the study reported, not specific to this receptor: An increase in clonality was observed at ibrutinib response, with clonality remaining stable during sustained remission and falling back toward baseline at progression. Sustained-remission and progressing patients did not have matched sampling times, and lymph node repertoires were not examined. Public clonotypes were rare and either shrank or stayed stable during treatment, and the rise in clonality at ibrutinib response reflected expansion of private clonotypes. Baseline clonality was found to be higher than that of age-matched healthy donors and was strongly correlated with circulating CD8+ T-cell counts.

Spanning cysteine to phenylalanine, the CDR3 consists of 14 amino acids. Left in the record is the CDR3 DNA by itself, 42 bases read in frame from the first base. The germline ends are 9 bases apart after V is trimmed by 2 bases and J by 7 bases. The CDR1 and CDR2 encoded by the germline V gene are KGHSH and LQKENI. Sequenced material: PBMCs, taken after 24 months of ibrutinib treatment. The sequence was obtained from a human donor with chronic lymphocytic leukemia. Recombination connected TRBV18 to TRBJ1-6; no confident D gene assignment can be made. The encoded CDR3 is CASSPTIGNSPLHF. The DNA sequence is TGTGCCAGCTCACCAACGATCGGGAATTCACCCCTCCACTTT.